This TCR beta chain was identified in a study of T cells after yellow fever vaccination. Comments on this clonotype: The target antigen is unknown.

The CDR3 consists of 15 residues. Trimming removed 4 bases from V and 4 bases from J; junction bases left unmatched: 7. Points from the study as a whole: The CD4 and CD8 compartments had a small share of their clonotypes in common. From the bulk population, abundant clonotypes could contaminate and appear within FACS-sorted repertoires.

TCRdb re-called the 5' RACE reads with MiXCR, one entry per CDR3 protein. The data hold fewer than 450,000 distinct CDR3 sequences, with approximately 3.9% observed a single time. V gene TRBV12-3 or TRBV12-4 combines with J gene TRBJ2-3, with TRBD2 matching 8 bases. The material sequenced was PBMCs, taken 5 days after the yellow fever booster vaccination. The source of this sequence is a man in his late teens or twenties who received the YFV17D yellow fever vaccine. The DNA for the CDR3 is TGTGCCAGCAGTTCTGAGCGGGGGCCCGCAGATACGCAGTATTTT. Its protein product is CASSSERGPADTQYF.